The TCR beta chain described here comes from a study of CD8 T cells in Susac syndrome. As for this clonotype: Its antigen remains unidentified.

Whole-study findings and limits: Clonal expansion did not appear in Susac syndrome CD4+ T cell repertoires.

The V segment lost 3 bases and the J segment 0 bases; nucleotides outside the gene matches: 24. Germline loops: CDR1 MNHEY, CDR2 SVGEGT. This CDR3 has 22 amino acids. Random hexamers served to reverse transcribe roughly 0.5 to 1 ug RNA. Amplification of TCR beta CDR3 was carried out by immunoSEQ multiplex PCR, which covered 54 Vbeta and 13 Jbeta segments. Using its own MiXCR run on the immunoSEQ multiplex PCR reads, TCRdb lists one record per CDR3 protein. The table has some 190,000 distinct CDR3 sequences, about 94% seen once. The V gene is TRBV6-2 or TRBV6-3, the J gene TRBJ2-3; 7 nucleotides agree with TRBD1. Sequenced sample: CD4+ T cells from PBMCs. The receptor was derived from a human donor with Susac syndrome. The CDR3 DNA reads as TGTGCCAGCAGTTATTCTACCCTAGACAGGGCAAGAGGCCCTACTAGCACAGATACGCAGTATTTT. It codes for CASSYSTLDRARGPTSTDTQYF.